Following are 20 T cell receptor beta chains from one sample sequenced in a study of shared clonotypes between healthy human individuals (dated by TCRdb to between 2020 and 2021). The library was built by means of the immunoSEQ multiplex PCR assay. In its TCRdb copy, this immuneACCESS table keeps in-frame sequences only and misses some clones. Where compared with another copy, unresolved V genes explain less than half of these, and the others have no known cause. Across this sample there are roughly 2,000,000 clones, with approximately 94% seen only once. Together, the top ten hold roughly 1% of the sample. CD8 naive samples were obtained by positive selection for CCR7 among CD45RO-negative cells, yielding a CD45RA+CCR7+ population from which TemRA cells were excluded. What was sequenced was naive CD8+ T cells sorted from blood. Interpreted using the paper, the cell subset or site label stands for: CD45RA+CCR7+. Receptor source: a young man in good health.

The chain couples TRBV11-2 to TRBJ2-1, with TRBD1 identical over 11 bases. Germline trimming cut 0 bases from V and 3 bases from J; bases unmatched to any gene: 1. The CDR3 consists of 16 residues. Per germline, CDR1 SGHAT and CDR2 FQNNGV. The CDR3: CASSLEGQGVYNEQFF. The CDR3 bases are TGTGCCAGCAGCTTAGAGGGACAGGGGGTCTACAATGAGCAGTTCTTC.

The J gene is TRBJ2-7, the V gene TRBV7-6, with D hard to call. Germline V gene data show CDR1 as SGHVS and CDR2 as FNYEAQ. This CDR3 has 15 amino acids. The ends were cut back, 0 bases at V and 3 bases at J, with 12 bases in the middle. CDR3 amino acids: CASSLAETSNYEQYF. The CDR3 nucleotides are TGTGCCAGCAGCTTAGCGGAGACGAGCAACTACGAGCAGTACTTC.

This clone was seen only once. V gene TRBV6-5 combines with J gene TRBJ2-3; the D gene could be TRBD1 or TRBD2 (5 bases each). The CDR3 length is 15 residues. V was cut by 5 bases and J by 2 bases, with 14 bases left in between. CDR1 is MNHEY and CDR2 is SVGAGI in the germline V gene. The CDR3 coding sequence is TGTGCCAGCAGTCCCTTAGACGGGGCCACAGATACGCAGTATTTT. Its translation: CASSPLDGATDTQYF.

The chain joins TRBV4-3 to TRBJ1-4, with TRBD1 matching 9 bases. V was pared by 3 bases and J by 0 bases, with 8 bases of the junction left unmatched. This CDR3 has 18 amino acids. Per the germline V gene, CDR1 is LGHNA and CDR2 is YSLEER. The CDR3 coding sequence is TGCGCCAGCAGCCATCCACCGGGACAGGGAGCAACTAATGAAAAACTGTTTTTT. Amino acid sequence: CASSHPPGQGATNEKLFF.

V usage is TRBV6-5 and J usage is TRBJ2-1, with TRBD1 matching 7 bases. The CDR3 has 14 amino acids. V was clipped by 2 bases and J by 4 bases; unmatched bases: 2. Germline CDR1 is MNHEY and CDR2 is SVGAGI. The CDR3 loop is CASSYRDRYNEQFF. CDR3 nucleotide sequence: TGTGCCAGCAGTTACCGGGACAGATACAATGAGCAGTTCTTC.

DNA for the CDR3: TGTGCCAGCAGCGTAGAACTAGCGGGTAATGAGCAGTTCTTC. It is translated as CASSVELAGNEQFF. The J gene is TRBJ2-1, the V gene TRBV9, with 9 bases matching TRBD2. CDR3 length equals 14 residues. V was pared by 0 bases and J by 7 bases, with 2 bases of the junction left unmatched. Germline V lookup: CDR1 SGDLS, CDR2 YYNGEE.

The CDR3 DNA reads as TGTGCCAGCAGCTTAGCGGGGGACGGCACTGAAGCTTTCTTT. As protein: CASSLAGDGTEAFF. The gene calls are TRBV7-9 and TRBJ1-1, with TRBD1 as a possible D gene (5 bases). The CDR3 loop spans 14 amino acids. Germline V gene lookup returns CDR1 SEHNR and CDR2 FQNEAQ (reference sequence). V dropped 0 bases and J dropped 4 bases, with 9 bases sitting between them.

The chain joins TRBV5-1 to TRBJ2-7; perhaps TRBD1 as D (5 bases). The length of the CDR3 is 14 residues. Per germline, CDR1 SGHRS and CDR2 YFSETQ. With 3 bases removed from V and 9 bases from J, the gap between germline ends came to 19 bases. The DNA of the CDR3 is TGCGCCAGCAGCTCGCTCCCCAGCGAGCAGGGGCAGTACTTC. This sequence encodes CASSSLPSEQGQYF.

The chain is built from TRBV5-1 and TRBJ2-1; TRBD2 agrees at 11 bases. This CDR3 comprises 15 residues. The V gene end was trimmed by 3 bases and the J gene end by 6 bases; junction bases not matched to a gene: 5. Germline V CDR1 and CDR2: SGHRS, YFSETQ. CDR3 sequence: CASSSSGTSGNEQFF. Here the CDR3 DNA reads TGCGCCAGCAGCTCCTCCGGGACTAGCGGCAATGAGCAGTTCTTC.

For this clone: The identical CDR3 is also encoded by other nucleotide sequences in the sample. V usage is TRBV19 and J usage is TRBJ2-1; 8 bases line up with TRBD2. The ends lost 5 bases at V and 0 bases at J; junction bases unmatched: 3. CDR3 length: 15 amino acids. Per the germline V gene, CDR1 is LNHDA and CDR2 is SQIVND (reference sequence). CDR3 bases: TGTGCCAGTAGTCCAAGCGGGAGCTCCTACAATGAGCAGTTCTTC. Protein: CASSPSGSSYNEQFF.

This chain joins TRBV5-4 and TRBJ1-4, with D possibly TRBD1 on 6 matching bases. Germline V gene sequence: CDR1 SGHNT, CDR2 YYREEE (reference sequence). Trimming took 3 bases from V and 7 from J, leaving 10 bases between them. The CDR3 extends over 13 amino acids. The chain's CDR3 is CASSSTGAEKLFF. The CDR3 DNA is TGTGCCAGCAGCTCCACGGGGGCTGAAAAACTGTTTTTT.

This chain joins TRBV11-2 and TRBJ2-5; TRBD2 agrees at 7 bases. V was clipped by 3 bases and J by 1 base; unmatched bases: 2. Germline lookup yields CDR1 SGHAT and CDR2 FQNNGV. The CDR3 spans 14 residues. For the CDR3, the DNA is TGTGCCAGCAGCTTGGGACTATTCCAAGAGACCCAGTACTTC. Translated, it gives CASSLGLFQETQYF.

The V gene is TRBV4-3, the J gene TRBJ2-3, with no clear D. The CDR3 consists of 13 residues. The ends were cut back, 0 bases at V and 4 bases at J, with 5 bases in the middle. Germline loops: CDR1 LGHNA, CDR2 YSLEER. The CDR3 loop reads CASSQDGPDTQYF. DNA of the CDR3: TGCGCCAGCAGCCAAGATGGGCCAGATACGCAGTATTTT.

This clone was observed once. J is TRBJ1-1 and V is TRBV6-5; D unresolved. From germline, CDR1 is MNHEY and CDR2 SVGAGI. V lost 4 bases and J 1 base, leaving 10 bases between the germline ends. CDR3 length: 14 residues. The CDR3 nucleotides are TGTGCCAGCAGTTTCACGGAGACGAACACTGAAGCTTTCTTT. Its translation: CASSFTETNTEAFF.

Turning to this clone: This sample includes further DNA sequences coding for the same CDR3. This chain joins TRBV9 and TRBJ2-2; D is unresolved. The V end was cut by 0 bases, the J end by 5 bases, with 5 bases between. The CDR3 is 13 residues long. Germline V gene lookup returns CDR1 SGDLS and CDR2 YYNGEE. CDR3 sequence: CASSVGGTGELFF. CDR3 in DNA: TGTGCCAGCAGCGTAGGTGGTACCGGGGAGCTGTTTTTT.

The V gene is TRBV19, the J gene TRBJ2-1; D is ambiguous. CDR1 is LNHDA and CDR2 is SQIVND in the germline V gene (reference sequence). Trimming removed 3 bases from V and 3 bases from J, with 6 bases in between. The CDR3 sequence is 13 residues long. CDR3: CASSMAFYNEQFF. CDR3 in DNA: TGTGCCAGTAGTATGGCATTCTACAATGAGCAGTTCTTC.

This chain uses TRBV11-3 with TRBJ2-5; the match to TRBD2 covers 11 bases. Germline lookup yields CDR1 SGHNT and CDR2 YENEEA. V lost 5 bases and J lost 4; bases outside the gene matches: 9. CDR3 length equals 16 residues. The CDR3: CASSLLGLAVGETQYF. The DNA for the CDR3 is TGTGCCAGCAGCCTCCTGGGACTAGCGGTCGGAGAGACCCAGTACTTC. Together with reference TRBV11-3 and TRBJ2-5, the CDR3 gives the full variable domain: EAGVVQSPRYKIIEKKQPVAFWCNPISGHNTLYWYLQNLGQGPELLIRYENEEAVDDSQLPKDRFSAERLKGVDSTLKIQPAELGDSAVYLCASSLLGLAVGETQYFGPGTRLLVL.

The V gene is TRBV9, the J gene TRBJ1-1; D is undetermined. The CDR3 loop spans 14 amino acids. The germline V gene has CDR1 SGDLS and CDR2 YYNGEE. Trimming pared 7 bases from V and 1 base from J, leaving 14 bases between. The CDR3 is CASGLGAGNTEAFF. In DNA, the CDR3 is TGTGCCAGCGGTCTCGGCGCGGGGAACACTGAAGCTTTCTTT.

The chain uses TRBV6-5 and TRBJ1-2, with 7 nucleotides matching TRBD1. Germline assignment: CDR1 MNHEY and CDR2 SVGAGI. This CDR3 has 15 residues. The V segment lost 2 bases and the J segment 4 bases; nucleotides outside the gene matches: 7. CDR3 protein: CASSYNAGGIYGYTF. Written as DNA, the CDR3 is TGTGCCAGCAGTTACAACGCAGGGGGAATCTATGGCTACACCTTC.

This chain joins TRBV27 and TRBJ1-4; TRBD1 is a possible D gene (5 bases). The CDR3 is 15 amino acids. V was shortened by 2 bases and J by 8 bases, with 15 bases between the two germline ends. CDR1 and CDR2 from the germline V gene are MNHEY and SMNVEV (reference sequence). In DNA form, the CDR3 reads TGTGCCAGCAGTTTAGACGGGTCAGGGTGGGAAAAACTGTTTTTT. It translates to CASSLDGSGWEKLFF.